The present TCR beta chain was sequenced within a study of beta chain features in type 1 diabetes. Overall study: There were 107,917,701 sorted cells examined across all samples. Study results and limitations: Patients' naive, central memory and Treg TCRB repertoires seemed closer to one another than those of healthy donors. Among all four CD4+ subsets, Type 1 diabetes patients had TCRB CDR3s that were moderately but significantly shorter.

Looked up from germline, CDR1 is MNHNY and CDR2 is SVGAGI (reference sequence). This CDR3 region has 15 residues. V lost 0 bases to trimming and J lost 8 bases, with 13 bases between them. About this clone: Its antigen is unknown.

The authors reverse transcribed all of the isolated RNA, so sequencing captured expressed TCRB transcripts. This table comes from immunoSEQ multiplex PCR, and its TCRdb copy is limited to in-frame clones, with some not included. The sample yields fewer than 350,000 clones, 15% seen once. The source material was naive CD4+ T cells from blood. The V and J genes are TRBV6-6 and TRBJ1-4, with TRBD1 as a possible D gene (6 bases). This receptor was obtained from a man younger than 35 with type 1 diabetes. CDR3 nucleotides: TGTGCCAGCAGTTACTCGGGCAGGGGACGAGAAAAACTGTTTTTT. It is translated as CASSYSGRGREKLFF.